This T cell receptor beta chain was identified during a study of T cell responses to AZD1222 COVID-19 vaccine. Study-level points and caveats: In a largely white British group with more females than males, clonal diversity was possibly underestimated. Repertoire sampling was restricted to post-peak T cell response timepoints.

The CDR3 consists of 15 residues. With V trimmed by 2 bases and J by 8 bases, 5 bases remained unmatched. From germline, CDR1 is MNHEY and CDR2 SVGEGT. For this clone: Its target is not known.

TCRdb keeps only in-frame clones here, not all; method: immunoSEQ multiplex PCR. The profile shows 110,000 or so clones, approximately 90% of them singletons. The chain recombines TRBV6-2 or TRBV6-3 with TRBJ2-1, with 11 positions matching TRBD2. This receptor was taken from an adult who received the AZD1222 COVID-19 vaccine. Material: peripheral blood, obtained 28 days after the second AZD1222 dose. CDR3 nucleotide sequence: TGTGCCAGCAGTTACGCTAGCGGGGGGCCCGATGAGCAGTTCTTC. Amino acids: CASSYASGGPDEQFF.